This T cell receptor (beta chain) was profiled in a study of cytotoxic CD8 clonotypes in ibrutinib-treated CLL. Overall study results and limits: Clonality measured at baseline exceeded age-matched healthy donors, tracking circulating CD8+ T-cell counts. Having risen at ibrutinib response, clonality had fallen back toward baseline by progression.

Investigators sourced approximately 2 micrograms of genomic DNA from cryopreserved PBMCs for TCR beta libraries. About this clone itself: As yet, its antigen is unknown.

This CDR3 has 16 amino acids. Germline CDR1 and CDR2: SNHLY and FYNNEI. V was pared by 0 bases and J by 7 bases, with 18 bases between. Here immunoSEQ multiplex PCR was the method, and the copy in TCRdb shows in-frame clones only, minus some. The sample consists of 190,000 or so clones, 72% of them appearing once. The chain has TRBV2 and TRBJ1-2, with a possible D match to TRBD1 (5 bases). The TCR comes from a human donor with chronic lymphocytic leukemia. The specimen was PBMCs, collected after 24 months of ibrutinib treatment. The CDR3, as DNA: TGTGCCAGCAGTGAAGCGCTTCGGGGCAGGGAGTCTGGCTACACCTTC. Its translation: CASSEALRGRESGYTF. Complete variable domain (other parts from reference TRBV2 and TRBJ1-2): EPEVTQTPSHQVTQMGQEVILRCVPISNHLYFYWYRQILGQKVEFLVSFYNNEISEKSEIFDDQFSVERPDGSNFTLKIRSTKLEDSAMYFCASSEALRGRESGYTFGSGTRLTVV.